The 8 T cell receptor beta chains given below trace back to one sample, sequenced in a study of PD-L1 blockade in urothelial cancer. Generated by immunoSEQ multiplex PCR, the TCRdb table keeps only in-frame clones and is missing some. The table lists about 80,000 clones, 85% of them singletons. Documented time point: pretreatment peripheral blood. The sample was PBMCs, taken around atezolizumab (anti-PD-L1) treatment. The receptors here all came from a man aged 40-55 years with urothelial cancer.

This clone was observed a handful of times. The DNA of the CDR3 is TGTGCCAGCAGCTTAGGTGGGCCCACTGAAGCTTTCTTT. Translating it yields CASSLGGPTEAFF. This chain joins TRBV11-2 and TRBJ1-1; D is unclear. Trimming cost V 1 base and J 4 bases, with 7 bases left between them. This CDR3 spans 13 amino acids. Germline CDR1 reads SGHAT; CDR2 reads FQNNGV.

This clone was seen once. This sequence joins TRBV30 and TRBJ2-5; D unresolved. The CDR3 loop spans 14 amino acids. The V gene lost 0 bases and the J gene lost 2 bases, with 10 bases spanning the gap. Germline values: CDR1 GTSNPN, CDR2 SVGIG (reference sequence). The CDR3 is CAWSVSPFQETQYF. Here the CDR3 DNA reads TGTGCCTGGAGTGTATCTCCTTTTCAAGAGACCCAGTACTTC.

V gene TRBV9 combines with J gene TRBJ1-2; D remains ambiguous. The CDR3 totals 15 residues. Trimming took off 4 bases at V and 2 bases at J, with 15 bases between the two ends. In germline, CDR1 is SGDLS, CDR2 YYNGEE. In DNA form, the CDR3 reads TGTGCCAGCAGCTTCTCTGCAGCGGGCAACTATGGCTACACCTTC. As protein: CASSFSAAGNYGYTF.

This clone occurred once. The chain has TRBV5-5 and TRBJ2-1, with 11 bases aligning to TRBD2. The CDR3 extends over 15 amino acids. V lost 2 bases, J lost 9 bases, and 7 bases stayed unmatched. In germline, CDR1 is SGHKS, CDR2 YYEKEE (reference sequence). The CDR3 coding sequence is TGTGCCAGCAGCTTACTAGCGGGAGCGTCCGGTGAGCAGTTCTTC. This translates into CASSLLAGASGEQFF.

This chain connects TRBV4-3 to TRBJ1-1, with a weak D call TRBD1 (5 bases). V gave up 0 bases and J gave up 0 bases, with 11 bases separating them. CDR1 LGHNA and CDR2 YSLEER come from the germline V gene. The CDR3 runs to 16 residues. The CDR3 DNA reads TGCGCCAGCAGCCAAGATCCCAGGGAAGTGAACACTGAAGCTTTCTTT. It translates to CASSQDPREVNTEAFF.

The genes are TRBV2 and TRBJ1-2; D uncertain. This CDR3 is 13 amino acids long. Trimming took 5 bases from V and 3 from J, leaving 10 bases between them. Germline V lookup: CDR1 SNHLY, CDR2 FYNNEI. The CDR3 coding sequence is TGTGCCAGCAGTTCCGAGGGATACTATGGCTACACCTTC. Translated: CASSSEGYYGYTF.

In its sample, this clone was seen once. This sequence joins TRBV10-3 and TRBJ1-1, with 10 bases identical to TRBD1. The CDR3 extends over 14 amino acids. The trim removed 10 bases at V and 4 bases at J, leaving 9 bases unmatched. CDR1 and CDR2 (germline): ENHRY, SYGVKD. The CDR3 sequence is CATTSGTGVTEAFF. CDR3 nucleotide sequence: TGTGCCACCACATCCGGGACAGGGGTCACTGAAGCTTTCTTT.

The chain links TRBV25-1 to TRBJ2-1, with D maybe TRBD1 (8 bases). The CDR3 consists of 16 residues. Germline loops: CDR1 MGHDK, CDR2 SYGVNS. The ends were cut back, 5 bases at V and 2 bases at J, with 16 bases in the middle. CDR3 nucleotides: TGTGCCAGCAGTAGCGGGACAGGAGATACCTACAATGAGCAGTTCTTC. It is translated as CASSSGTGDTYNEQFF.